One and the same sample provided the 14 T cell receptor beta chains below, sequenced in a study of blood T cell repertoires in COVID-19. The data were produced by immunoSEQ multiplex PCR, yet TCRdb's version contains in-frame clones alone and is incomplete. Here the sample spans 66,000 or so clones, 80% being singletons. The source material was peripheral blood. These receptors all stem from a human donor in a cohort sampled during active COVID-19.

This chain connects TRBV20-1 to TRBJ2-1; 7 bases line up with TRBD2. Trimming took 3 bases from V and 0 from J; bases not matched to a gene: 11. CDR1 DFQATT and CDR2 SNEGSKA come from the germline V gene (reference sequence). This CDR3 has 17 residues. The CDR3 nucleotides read TGCAGTGCTAGTGCGCGTCCTAGCGGAAGCTCCTACAATGAGCAGTTCTTC. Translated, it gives CSASARPSGSSYNEQFF.

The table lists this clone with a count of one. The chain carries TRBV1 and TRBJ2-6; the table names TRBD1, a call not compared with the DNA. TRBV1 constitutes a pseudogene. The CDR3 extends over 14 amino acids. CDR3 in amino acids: CTKEDSPRANVLTF. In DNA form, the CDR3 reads TGCACCAAGGAAGACAGCCCTCGGGCCAACGTCCTGACTTTC.

CDR3 residues: CASSESRGANEKLFF. In nucleotides, the CDR3 is TGCGCCAGCAGTGAGTCGCGGGGGGCGAATGAAAAACTGTTTTTT. The chain links TRBV10-1 to TRBJ1-4, with a possible D match to TRBD1 (6 bases). Trimming shortened V by 0 bases and J by 5 bases, and 10 bases separated the two germline ends. The length of the CDR3 is 15 residues. Germline CDR1 reads WNHNN; CDR2 reads SYGVQD (reference sequence).

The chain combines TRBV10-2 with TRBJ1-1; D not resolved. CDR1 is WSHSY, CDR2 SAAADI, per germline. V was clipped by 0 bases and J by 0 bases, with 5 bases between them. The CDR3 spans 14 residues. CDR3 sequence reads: CASSESGVNTEAFF. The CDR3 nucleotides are TGCGCCAGCAGTGAGTCGGGAGTGAACACTGAAGCTTTCTTT.

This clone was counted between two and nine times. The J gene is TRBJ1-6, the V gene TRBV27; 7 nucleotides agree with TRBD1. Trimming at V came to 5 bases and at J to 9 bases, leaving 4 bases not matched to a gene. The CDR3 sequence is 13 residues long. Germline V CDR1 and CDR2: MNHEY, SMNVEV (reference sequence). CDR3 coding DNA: TGTGCCAGCAGTCCAAGACAGGGTTCACCCCTCCACTTT. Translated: CASSPRQGSPLHF.

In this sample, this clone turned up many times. CDR3 loop: CASSFKETQYF. The CDR3 DNA sequence: TGCGCCAGCAGCTTTAAAGAGACCCAGTACTTC. J is TRBJ2-5 and V is TRBV5-1; D not resolved. This CDR3 is built from 11 residues. Germline values: CDR1 SGHRS, CDR2 YFSETQ. The V end was cut by 2 bases, the J end by 3 bases, with 2 bases between. The entire variable domain, with the rest obtained from reference TRBV5-1 and TRBJ2-5, is as follows: KAGVTQTPRYLIKTRGQQVTLSCSPISGHRSVSWYQQTPGQGLQFLFEYFSETQRNKGNFPGRFSGRQFSNSRSEMNVSTLELGDSALYLCASSFKETQYFGPGTRLLVL.

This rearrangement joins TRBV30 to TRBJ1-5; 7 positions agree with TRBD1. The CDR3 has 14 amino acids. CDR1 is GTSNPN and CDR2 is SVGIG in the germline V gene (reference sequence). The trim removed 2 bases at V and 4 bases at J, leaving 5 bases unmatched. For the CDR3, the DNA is TGTGCCTGGAGTAAGGTACAGGGGAATCAGCCCCAGCATTTT. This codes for CAWSKVQGNQPQHF. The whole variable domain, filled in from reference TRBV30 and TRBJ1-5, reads SQTIHQWPATLVQPVGSPLSLECTVEGTSNPNLYWYRQAAGRGLQLLFYSVGIGQISSEVPQNLSASRPQDRQFILSSKKLLLSDSGFYLCAWSKVQGNQPQHFGDGTRLSIL.

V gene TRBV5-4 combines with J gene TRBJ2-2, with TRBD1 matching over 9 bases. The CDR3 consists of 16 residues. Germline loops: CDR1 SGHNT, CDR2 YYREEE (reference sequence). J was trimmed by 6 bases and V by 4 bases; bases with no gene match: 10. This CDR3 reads CASSVGQGEVAGELFF. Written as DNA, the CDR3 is TGTGCCAGCAGCGTGGGACAGGGCGAAGTCGCCGGGGAGCTGTTTTTT.

The CDR3 nucleotides read TGTGCCAGCAGGGTGACAGGGACAAGCAATTCACCCCTCCACTTT. Translating gives CASRVTGTSNSPLHF. The V gene is TRBV6-6, the J gene TRBJ1-6; 7 nucleotides agree with TRBD1. With V trimmed by 6 bases and J by 7 bases, 9 bases remained unmatched. The CDR3 length is 15 residues. In germline, CDR1 is MNHNY, CDR2 SVGAGI (reference sequence).

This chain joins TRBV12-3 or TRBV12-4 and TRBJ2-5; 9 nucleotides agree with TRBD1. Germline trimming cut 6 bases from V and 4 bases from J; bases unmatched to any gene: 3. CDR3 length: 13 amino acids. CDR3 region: CASRGTGRETQYF. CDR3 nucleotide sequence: TGTGCCAGCAGGGGGACAGGGCGAGAGACCCAGTACTTC.

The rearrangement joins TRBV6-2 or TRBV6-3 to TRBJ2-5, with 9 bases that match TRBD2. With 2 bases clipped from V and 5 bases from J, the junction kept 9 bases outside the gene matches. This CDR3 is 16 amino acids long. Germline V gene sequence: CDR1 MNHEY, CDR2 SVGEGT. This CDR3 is CASSYVAGGIRETQYF. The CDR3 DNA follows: TGTGCCAGCAGTTACGTGGCGGGAGGGATACGGGAGACCCAGTACTTC.

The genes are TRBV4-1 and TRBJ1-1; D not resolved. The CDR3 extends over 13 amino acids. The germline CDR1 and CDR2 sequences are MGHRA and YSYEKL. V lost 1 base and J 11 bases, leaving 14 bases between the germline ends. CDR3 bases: TGCGCCAGCAGCCAAGTAACAGCTTCCAGGGCTTTCTTT. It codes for CASSQVTASRAFF.

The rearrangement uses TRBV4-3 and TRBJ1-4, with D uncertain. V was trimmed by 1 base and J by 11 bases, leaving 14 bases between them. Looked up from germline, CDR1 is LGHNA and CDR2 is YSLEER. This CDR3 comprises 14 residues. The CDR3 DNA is TGCGCCAGCAGCCAAGCGCGGGATACCGGGAAACTGTTTTTT. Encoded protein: CASSQARDTGKLFF.

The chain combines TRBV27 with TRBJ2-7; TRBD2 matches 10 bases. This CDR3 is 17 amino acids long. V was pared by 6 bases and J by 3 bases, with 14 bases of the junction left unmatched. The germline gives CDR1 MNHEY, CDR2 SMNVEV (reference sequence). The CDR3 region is CASRSFQTEREGYEQYF. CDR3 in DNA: TGTGCCAGCAGAAGTTTCCAAACAGAGCGGGAGGGCTACGAGCAGTACTTC.